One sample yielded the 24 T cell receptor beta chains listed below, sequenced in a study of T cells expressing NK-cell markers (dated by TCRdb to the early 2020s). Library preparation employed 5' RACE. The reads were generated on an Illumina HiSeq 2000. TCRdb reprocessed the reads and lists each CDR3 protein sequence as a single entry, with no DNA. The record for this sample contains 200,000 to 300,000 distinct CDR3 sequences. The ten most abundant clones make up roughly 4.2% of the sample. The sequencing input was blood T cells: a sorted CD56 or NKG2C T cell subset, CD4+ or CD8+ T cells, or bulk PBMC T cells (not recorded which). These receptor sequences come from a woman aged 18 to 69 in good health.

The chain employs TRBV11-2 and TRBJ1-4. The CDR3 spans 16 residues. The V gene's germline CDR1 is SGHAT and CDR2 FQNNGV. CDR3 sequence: CASSLGRGATNEKLFF.

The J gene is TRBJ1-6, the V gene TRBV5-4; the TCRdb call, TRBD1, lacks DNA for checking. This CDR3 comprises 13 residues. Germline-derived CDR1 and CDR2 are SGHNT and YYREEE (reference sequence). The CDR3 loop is CASSLSLGADLHF.

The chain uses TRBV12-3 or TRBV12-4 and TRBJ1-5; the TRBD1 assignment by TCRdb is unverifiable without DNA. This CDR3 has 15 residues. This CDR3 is CASSQDQGQLKPQHF.

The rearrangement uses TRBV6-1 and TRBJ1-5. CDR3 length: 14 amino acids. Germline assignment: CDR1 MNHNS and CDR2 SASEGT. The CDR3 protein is CASTVTFSNQPQHF.

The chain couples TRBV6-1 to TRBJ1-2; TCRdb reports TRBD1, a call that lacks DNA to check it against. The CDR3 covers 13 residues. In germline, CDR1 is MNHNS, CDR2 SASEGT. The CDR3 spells CASRGTGGHGYTF.

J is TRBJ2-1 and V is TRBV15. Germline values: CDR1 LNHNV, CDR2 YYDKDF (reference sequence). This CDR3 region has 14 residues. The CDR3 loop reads CATSRDHLANEQFF.

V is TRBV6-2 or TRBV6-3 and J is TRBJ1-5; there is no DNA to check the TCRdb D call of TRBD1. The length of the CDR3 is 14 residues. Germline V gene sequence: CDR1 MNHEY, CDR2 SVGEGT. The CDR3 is CASSQGNANQPQHF.

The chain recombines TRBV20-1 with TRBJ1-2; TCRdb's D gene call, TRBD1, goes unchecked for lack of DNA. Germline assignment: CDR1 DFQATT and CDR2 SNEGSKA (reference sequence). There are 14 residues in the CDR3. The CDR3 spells CSARDNGRPYGYTF.

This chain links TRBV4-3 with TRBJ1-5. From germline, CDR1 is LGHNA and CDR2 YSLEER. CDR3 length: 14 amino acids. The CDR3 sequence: CASSQQSSNQPQHF.

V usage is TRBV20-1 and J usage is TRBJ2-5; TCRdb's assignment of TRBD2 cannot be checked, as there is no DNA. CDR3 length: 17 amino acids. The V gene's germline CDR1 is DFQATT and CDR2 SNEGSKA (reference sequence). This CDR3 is CSARPYNLAGGPETQYF.

Here the CDR3 reads CASSYDRGLSEQFF. This chain uses TRBV6-2 or TRBV6-3 with TRBJ2-1; TCRdb's D call, TRBD1, is unchecked because there is no DNA. The CDR3 length is 14 residues. The germline V gene has CDR1 MNHEY and CDR2 SVGEGT.

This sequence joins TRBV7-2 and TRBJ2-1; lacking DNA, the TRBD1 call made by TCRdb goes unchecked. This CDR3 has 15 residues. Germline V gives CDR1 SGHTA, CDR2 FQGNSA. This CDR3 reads CASSIRGQTYNEQFF.

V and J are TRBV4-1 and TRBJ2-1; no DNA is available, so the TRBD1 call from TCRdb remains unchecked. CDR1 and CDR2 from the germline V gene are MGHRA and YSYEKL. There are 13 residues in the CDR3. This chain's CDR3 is CASQGGRYNEQFF.

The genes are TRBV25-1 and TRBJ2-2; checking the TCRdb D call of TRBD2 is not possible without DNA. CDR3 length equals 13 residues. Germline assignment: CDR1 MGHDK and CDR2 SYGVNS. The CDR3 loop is CASSLAGSGELFF.

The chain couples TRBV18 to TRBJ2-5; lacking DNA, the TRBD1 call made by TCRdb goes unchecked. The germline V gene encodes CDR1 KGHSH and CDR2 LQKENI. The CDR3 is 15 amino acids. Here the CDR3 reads CASSKQTGDVETQYF.

The CDR3 is CASRRGLTDTQYF. The chain recombines TRBV7-2 with TRBJ2-3; the TCRdb D gene call, TRBD1, has no DNA to confirm it. The CDR3 is 13 residues long. Germline V gene data show CDR1 as SGHTA and CDR2 as FQGNSA.

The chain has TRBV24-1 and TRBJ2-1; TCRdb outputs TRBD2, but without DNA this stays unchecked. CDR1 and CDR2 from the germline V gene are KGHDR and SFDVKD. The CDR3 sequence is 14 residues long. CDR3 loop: CATSDADIGGEQFF.

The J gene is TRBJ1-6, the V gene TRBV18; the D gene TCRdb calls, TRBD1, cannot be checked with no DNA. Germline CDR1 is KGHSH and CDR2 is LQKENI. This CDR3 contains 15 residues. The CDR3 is CASSPGAGINSPLHF. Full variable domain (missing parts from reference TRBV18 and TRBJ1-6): NAGVMQNPRHLVRRRGQEARLRCSPMKGHSHVYWYRQLPEEGLKFMVYLQKENIIDESGMPKERFSAEFPKEGPSILRIQQVVRGDSAAYFCASSPGAGINSPLHFGNGTRLTVT.

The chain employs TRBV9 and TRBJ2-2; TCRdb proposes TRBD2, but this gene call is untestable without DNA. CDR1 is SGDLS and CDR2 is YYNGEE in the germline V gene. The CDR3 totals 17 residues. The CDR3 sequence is CASSPTAGAHGGGELFF.

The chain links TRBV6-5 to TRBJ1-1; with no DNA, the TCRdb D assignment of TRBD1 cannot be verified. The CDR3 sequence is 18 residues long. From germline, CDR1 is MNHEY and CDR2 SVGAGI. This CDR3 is CASSYSSSPGTANTEAFF.

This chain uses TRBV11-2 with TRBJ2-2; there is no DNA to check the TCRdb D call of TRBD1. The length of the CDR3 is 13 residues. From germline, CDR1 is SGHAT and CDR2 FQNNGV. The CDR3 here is CASSPLYTGELFF. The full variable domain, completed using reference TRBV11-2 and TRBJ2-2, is EAGVAQSPRYKIIEKRQSVAFWCNPISGHATLYWYQQILGQGPKLLIQFQNNGVVDDSQLPKDRFSAERLKGVDSTLKIQPAKLEDSAVYLCASSPLYTGELFFGEGSRLTVL.

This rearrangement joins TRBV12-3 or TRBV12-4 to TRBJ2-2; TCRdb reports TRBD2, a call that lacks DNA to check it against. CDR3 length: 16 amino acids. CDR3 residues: CASSRTSGSSTGELFF.

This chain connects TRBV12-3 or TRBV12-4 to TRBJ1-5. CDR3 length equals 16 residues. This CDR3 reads CASSLRLSGSDQPQHF.

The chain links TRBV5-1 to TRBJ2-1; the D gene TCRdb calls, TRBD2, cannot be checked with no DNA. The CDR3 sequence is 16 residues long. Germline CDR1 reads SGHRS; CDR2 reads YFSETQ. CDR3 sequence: CASTSLGTGGYNEQFF.